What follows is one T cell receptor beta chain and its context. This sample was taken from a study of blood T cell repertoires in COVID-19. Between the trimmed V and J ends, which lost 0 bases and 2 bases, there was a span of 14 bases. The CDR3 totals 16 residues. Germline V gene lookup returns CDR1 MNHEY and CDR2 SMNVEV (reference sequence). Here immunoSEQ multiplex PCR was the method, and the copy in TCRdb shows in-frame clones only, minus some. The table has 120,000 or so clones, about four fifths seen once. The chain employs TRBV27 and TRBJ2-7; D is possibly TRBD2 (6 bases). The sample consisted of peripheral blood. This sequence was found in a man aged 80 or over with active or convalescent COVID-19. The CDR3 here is CASSLSGQGGTYEQYF. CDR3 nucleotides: TGTGCCAGCAGTTTATCCGGCCAGGGAGGAACCTACGAGCAGTACTTC.